One and the same sample provided the 30 T cell receptor beta chains below, sequenced in a study of cytomegalovirus exposure and HLA in healthy donors. The PCR employed 60 Vbeta primers together with 13 Jbeta primers. Profiled with immunoSEQ multiplex PCR; TCRdb holds only in-frame clones, not every one. The sample carries more than 130,000 clones, roughly 77% recorded once. The sample taken for sequencing was PBMCs. These receptors all come from a man aged 25 to 40 in good health and CMV-seronegative.

The chain couples TRBV7-2 to TRBJ1-3; tentative D call: TRBD1 (6 bases). The CDR3 length is 15 residues. V was pared by 1 base and J by 1 base, with 8 bases between. Looked up from germline, CDR1 is SGHTA and CDR2 is FQGNSA. For the CDR3, the DNA is TGTGCCAGCAGCTTAGGGGGGCTATCTGGAAACACCATATATTTT. Residues: CASSLGGLSGNTIYF.

There are a few counts of this clone. The CDR3 sequence: CASSLQGLGTEAFF. CDR3 DNA: TGTGCCAGCAGCTTACAGGGGCTGGGAACTGAAGCTTTCTTT. The gene calls are TRBV7-2 and TRBJ1-1; TRBD1 is a possible D gene (6 bases). The germline CDR1 and CDR2 sequences are SGHTA and FQGNSA. V was pared by 2 bases and J by 5 bases, with 12 bases between. The CDR3 is 14 residues long.

V usage is TRBV6-1 and J usage is TRBJ2-7, with a tentative D call TRBD1 (6 bases). The V end lost 5 bases, the J end lost 7 bases, and 12 bases lay between the germline ends. Per germline, CDR1 MNHNS and CDR2 SASEGT. The CDR3 runs 12 residues. Here the CDR3 reads CASSSGAQEQYF. CDR3 nucleotides: TGTGCCAGCAGTTCAGGGGCCCAAGAGCAGTACTTC.

The chain links TRBV2 to TRBJ2-7; 7 nucleotides agree with TRBD1. The CDR3 covers 14 residues. J gave up 2 bases and V 2 bases, and 3 bases lay outside the gene matches. CDR1 and CDR2 from the germline V gene are SNHLY and FYNNEI. CDR3 protein: CASSETGDTYEQYF. CDR3 bases: TGTGCCAGCAGTGAAACAGGGGATACCTACGAGCAGTACTTC.

This clone showed up just a few times. The chain employs TRBV25-1 and TRBJ1-1; TRBD1 matches 10 bases. The V gene's germline CDR1 is MGHDK and CDR2 SYGVNS. The CDR3 has 16 residues. The V segment lost 4 bases and the J segment 11 bases; nucleotides outside the gene matches: 16. CDR3 sequence reads: CASSVLGTGENKVAFF. The CDR3 DNA is TGTGCCAGCAGTGTGCTAGGGACAGGGGAGAATAAGGTGGCTTTCTTT.

The chain has TRBV6-1 and TRBJ1-5; TRBD1 is a possible D gene (5 bases). Trimming stripped 3 bases from V and 6 bases from J, with 6 bases between. Germline CDR1 is MNHNS and CDR2 is SASEGT. The CDR3 spans 12 residues. DNA for the CDR3: TGTGCCAGCAGTGACGGGGGTCAGCCCCAGCATTTT. Amino acid sequence: CASSDGGQPQHF.

For the CDR3, the DNA is TGTGCCAGCAGCTTAGATTGGCTTAATGAAAAACTGTTTTTT. This encodes CASSLDWLNEKLFF. The chain uses TRBV7-9 and TRBJ1-4; no definite D call. The germline V gene has CDR1 SEHNR and CDR2 FQNEAQ (reference sequence). The length of the CDR3 is 14 residues. V lost 1 base to trimming and J lost 4 bases, with 7 bases between them.

The genes are TRBV7-8 and TRBJ1-6; no clear D. The CDR3 extends over 15 amino acids. In germline, CDR1 is SGHVS, CDR2 FQNEAQ. V shed 3 bases and J shed 0 bases, with 6 bases lying between them. The DNA of the CDR3 is TGTGCCAGCAGCTTTTGGCACTCCTATAATTCACCCCTCCACTTT. This encodes CASSFWHSYNSPLHF.

The CDR3 DNA follows: TGTGCCAGCAGCGGGAGGTCGAACTACGAGCAGTACTTC. Translating gives CASSGRSNYEQYF. The chain recombines TRBV7-9 with TRBJ2-7, with D perhaps matching TRBD2 (6 bases). Looked up from germline, CDR1 is SEHNR and CDR2 is FQNEAQ (reference sequence). V was trimmed by 5 bases and J by 3 bases, leaving 11 bases between them. The CDR3 loop spans 13 amino acids.

V is TRBV9 and J is TRBJ2-5; 10 bases are a match to TRBD2. The ends lost 0 bases at V and 5 bases at J; junction bases unmatched: 7. This CDR3 has 16 residues. The germline V gene encodes CDR1 SGDLS and CDR2 YYNGEE. CDR3 bases: TGTGCCAGCAGCGTAGGGGCTAGCGGGGGAGGGGAGACCCAGTACTTC. It is translated as CASSVGASGGGETQYF. Full variable domain (rest looked up from reference TRBV9 and TRBJ2-5): DSGVTQTPKHLITATGQRVTLRCSPRSGDLSVYWYQQSLDQGLQFLIQYYNGEERAKGNILERFSAQQFPDLHSELNLSSLELGDSALYFCASSVGASGGGETQYFGPGTRLLVL.

This chain uses TRBV2 with TRBJ1-5; D perhaps matches TRBD1 (6 bases). The CDR3 runs 16 residues. Trimming pared 5 bases from V and 4 bases from J, leaving 18 bases between. CDR1 SNHLY and CDR2 FYNNEI come from the germline V gene. For the CDR3, the DNA is TGTGCCAGCAGTCCTACCATCGGGCAGGGGAATCAGCCCCAGCATTTT. Encoded protein: CASSPTIGQGNQPQHF.

CDR3 residues: CASTLRPNKGASGYTF. The CDR3 DNA is TGTGCCAGCACTCTAAGACCCAACAAGGGGGCGTCCGGCTACACCTTC. The chain uses TRBV6-6 and TRBJ1-2; 7 positions agree with TRBD1. V shed 7 bases, J shed 8 bases, and the junction held 19 bases outside the gene matches. CDR1 is MNHNY, CDR2 SVGAGI, per germline (reference sequence). This CDR3 has 16 residues.

This clone was seen a handful of times. The chain couples TRBV4-1 to TRBJ2-1; D is perhaps TRBD1 (5 bases). In germline, CDR1 is MGHRA, CDR2 YSYEKL. This CDR3 has 14 amino acids. V was shortened by 8 bases and J by 6 bases, with 17 bases between the two germline ends. The DNA of the CDR3 is TGCGCCAGCTCGTTCAGGGATCTTGGCAATGAGCAGTTCTTC. It specifies CASSFRDLGNEQFF.

The chain carries TRBV2 and TRBJ2-7, with TRBD2 matching 7 bases. The CDR3 covers 11 residues. Trimming at V came to 7 bases and at J to 3 bases, leaving 0 bases not matched to a gene. Germline V gene sequence: CDR1 SNHLY, CDR2 FYNNEI. The chain's CDR3 is CASTGGYEQYF. For the CDR3, the DNA is TGTGCCAGCACGGGGGGCTACGAGCAGTACTTC.

V usage is TRBV28 and J usage is TRBJ2-7, with D possibly TRBD1 on 6 matching bases. Germline CDR1 is MDHEN and CDR2 is SYDVKM. This CDR3 is 13 amino acids long. Trimming cost V 5 bases and J 10 bases, with 18 bases left between them. The CDR3 sequence is CASSPVRQGPQYF. For the CDR3, the DNA is TGTGCCAGCAGTCCGGTACGCCAGGGGCCCCAGTACTTC.

The rearrangement joins TRBV28 to TRBJ2-2, with 8 positions matching TRBD1. V dropped 3 bases and J dropped 4; count of bases not matched to a gene: 1. CDR3 length equals 14 residues. Germline CDR1 is MDHEN and CDR2 is SYDVKM. The CDR3 loop reads CASSLTGVTGELFF. The CDR3 bases are TGTGCCAGCAGTTTGACAGGGGTCACCGGGGAGCTGTTTTTT.

The V call is TRBV28, the J call TRBJ1-2, with 8 bases lining up with TRBD1. The CDR3 spans 14 residues. The germline gives CDR1 MDHEN, CDR2 SYDVKM. J lost 4 bases, V lost 6 bases, and 7 bases had no gene match. CDR3 coding DNA: TGTGCCAGCAGATCCGGGACAGGCCTCTATGGCTACACCTTC. Its translation: CASRSGTGLYGYTF.

The chain combines TRBV5-4 with TRBJ2-2; D uncertain. Germline CDR1 reads SGHNT; CDR2 reads YYREEE (reference sequence). V dropped 0 bases and J dropped 4 bases, with 10 bases sitting between them. The CDR3 runs to 15 residues. The CDR3 protein is CASSLGLGSTGELFF. The CDR3 DNA reads as TGTGCCAGCAGCTTGGGTTTGGGCTCCACCGGGGAGCTGTTTTTT.

The rearrangement uses TRBV27 and TRBJ1-1; D uncertain. The ends were cut back, 5 bases at V and 5 bases at J, with 15 bases in the middle. The CDR3 length is 14 residues. CDR1 and CDR2 (germline): MNHEY, SMNVEV (reference sequence). This chain's CDR3 is CASSPYNRGTEAFF. CDR3 nucleotide sequence: TGTGCCAGCAGTCCCTATAACCGGGGAACTGAAGCTTTCTTT.

This chain links TRBV5-5 with TRBJ1-1; TRBD1 might be the D (5 bases). The germline V gene has CDR1 SGHKS and CDR2 YYEKEE (reference sequence). Between the trimmed V and J ends, which lost 1 base and 0 bases, there was a span of 7 bases. The CDR3 covers 14 residues. The CDR3 sequence: CASSLQGMNTEAFF. The CDR3 region has the DNA TGTGCCAGCAGCTTGCAGGGTATGAACACTGAAGCTTTCTTT.

V and J are TRBV7-8 and TRBJ2-6; TRBD1 matches at 10 bases. The length of the CDR3 is 17 residues. V gave up 5 bases and J gave up 2 bases; unmatched junction bases: 6. Per the germline V gene, CDR1 is SGHVS and CDR2 is FQNEAQ. This CDR3 is CASSNTGTGAGANVLTF. The CDR3 region has the DNA TGTGCCAGCAGCAACACCGGGACAGGGGCTGGGGCCAACGTCCTGACTTTC.

The sample holds a few counts of this clone. The same CDR3 also results from other DNA sequences found in this sample. The chain is built from TRBV7-2 and TRBJ1-5; 11 nucleotides match TRBD1. The germline V gene encodes CDR1 SGHTA and CDR2 FQGNSA. Losses at the gene ends were 1 base for V and 7 bases for J; bases not matched to a gene: 3. The CDR3 spans 15 residues. In nucleotides, the CDR3 is TGTGCCAGCAGCTTAGTAGGGACAGGGGGACAGCCCCAGCATTTT. Encoded protein: CASSLVGTGGQPQHF. Full variable domain (remainder filled in from reference TRBV7-2 and TRBJ1-5): GAGVSQSPSNKVTEKGKDVELRCDPISGHTALYWYRQSLGQGLEFLIYFQGNSAPDKSGLPSDRFSAERTGGSVSTLTIQRTQQEDSAVYLCASSLVGTGGQPQHFGDGTRLSIL.

The chain is built from TRBV5-1 and TRBJ2-1; the match to TRBD2 covers 14 bases. Germline V gene sequence: CDR1 SGHRS, CDR2 YFSETQ. This CDR3 spans 17 amino acids. J gave up 10 bases and V 2 bases, and 11 bases lay outside the gene matches. CDR3 nucleotide sequence: TGCGCCAGCAGCTTAACCGAGACTAGCGGGGGGGGCAGGGAGCAGTTCTTC. Translation: CASSLTETSGGGREQFF.

J is TRBJ2-7 and V is TRBV2, with D maybe TRBD1 (5 bases). CDR3 size: 11 residues. Germline lookup yields CDR1 SNHLY and CDR2 FYNNEI. V was cut by 9 bases and J by 6 bases, with 12 bases left in between. CDR3 coding DNA: TGTGCCAGTGACCGCAGGGTCGAGCAGTACTTC. Translated: CASDRRVEQYF.

This clone was counted once. For the CDR3, the DNA is TGTGCCAGCAGTTTAATGCCGGGGATTAATGAGCAGTTCTTC. This codes for CASSLMPGINEQFF. This chain uses TRBV27 with TRBJ2-1, with D perhaps TRBD2 (5 bases). The ends were cut back, 2 bases at V and 7 bases at J, with 12 bases in the middle. Germline V gene data show CDR1 as MNHEY and CDR2 as SMNVEV (reference sequence). The CDR3 is 14 residues long.

The chain links TRBV7-9 to TRBJ1-5, with D possibly TRBD1 on 5 matching bases. Germline V lookup: CDR1 SEHNR, CDR2 FQNEAQ (reference sequence). CDR3 size: 12 residues. CDR3 nucleotides: TGTTCCTCGGCGGGGGGAAATCAGCCCCAGCATTTT. This sequence encodes CSSAGGNQPQHF.

The chain couples TRBV4-1 to TRBJ2-1, with D possibly TRBD2 on 6 matching bases. The ends were cut back, 1 base at V and 10 bases at J, with 17 bases in the middle. The germline V gene has CDR1 MGHRA and CDR2 YSYEKL. The CDR3 totals 15 residues. The CDR3 reads CASSQVLDPRGEQFF. The CDR3 nucleotides read TGCGCCAGCAGCCAAGTTCTGGACCCACGGGGGGAGCAGTTCTTC.

The V gene is TRBV7-9, the J gene TRBJ2-3; 9 nucleotides line up with TRBD1. The germline CDR1 and CDR2 sequences are SEHNR and FQNEAQ (reference sequence). The CDR3 runs 15 residues. The J segment lost 2 bases and the V segment lost 6 bases, leaving 6 bases of the junction unmatched. CDR3 loop: CASSRTGANTDTQYF. CDR3 DNA sequence: TGTGCCAGCAGTAGGACAGGGGCTAACACAGATACGCAGTATTTT.

The gene calls are TRBV7-9 and TRBJ2-5; 7 nucleotides agree with TRBD1. The germline CDR1 and CDR2 sequences are SEHNR and FQNEAQ (reference sequence). J lost 3 bases, V lost 5 bases, and 6 bases had no gene match. The CDR3 totals 14 residues. The CDR3 loop is CASSPRDSKETQYF. For the CDR3, the DNA is TGTGCCAGCAGCCCCCGGGACAGTAAAGAGACCCAGTACTTC.

Regarding this clone: The same CDR3 is also encoded by other DNA sequences in this sample. The gene calls are TRBV9 and TRBJ2-3, with D possibly TRBD2 on 7 matching bases. Trimming took 0 bases from V and 3 from J, leaving 11 bases between them. The CDR3 is 15 residues long. Germline CDR1 and CDR2: SGDLS and YYNGEE. CDR3 amino acids: CASSVARGGTDTQYF. CDR3 nucleotides: TGTGCCAGCAGCGTAGCTAGGGGGGGGACAGATACGCAGTATTTT.